This T cell receptor beta chain was recorded in a study of identical twins. General study points: One should note that invariant MAIT and iNKT cells could partly confound zero-insertion analyses. While abundant cord blood beta clonotypes carried fewer insertions, memory repertoires showed no such pattern.

TCRdb called the 5' RACE reads again in MiXCR, with one record for every CDR3 protein. The table has under 300,000 distinct CDR3 sequences, 10% to 15% seen once. The sample holds a few counts of this clonotype. The antigen remains unidentified. Trimming took 7 bases from V and 1 from J, leaving 9 bases between them. This CDR3 region has 13 residues. Germline-derived CDR1 and CDR2 are SNHLY and FYNNEI. These data also formed part of another study, on yellow fever vaccine responses in identical twins.

V is TRBV2 and J is TRBJ2-3, with D hard to call. The source of this sequence is a woman between 18 and 29 years old in good health. The sequenced sample was memory (CD45RO+) T cells sorted from blood. The CDR3 reads CASKGQGTDTQYF. Written as DNA, the CDR3 is TGTGCCAGCAAGGGCCAGGGCACAGATACGCAGTATTTT.